A selection of T cell receptor beta chains follows, all from one sample in a study of blood T cells in healthy people across ages. TCRdb fed the 5' RACE reads into MiXCR, producing one record per CDR3 protein. The sample shows approximately 800,000 distinct CDR3 sequences, just over 55% of them seen only once. The sequenced sample consisted of blood. These receptors all come from a man between 40 and 49 years old in good health. Each CDR3 is given with its conserved first and last residue. The D gene is left open where the match is weak. Some rows mark clone size as missing; the rest say once, few, many or name a class of expanded clone.

cdr3_aa | cdr3_nt | j_call | clone_size | d_call | v_call
CASSPQRGESTDTQYF | TGTGCCAGCAGCCCCCAGCGGGGGGAAAGCACAGATACGCAGTATTTT | TRBJ2-3 | - | TRBD2 | TRBV7-9
CASSPHDGSGETQYF | TGTGCCAGCAGTCCCCATGACGGGAGTGGAGAGACCCAGTACTTC | TRBJ2-5 | - | - | TRBV12-3/TRBV12-4
CASARPSSYNEQYF | TGTGCCTCGGCCAGGCCGAGCTCCTACAATGAGCAGTACTTC | TRBJ2-7 | - | - | TRBV7-3
CASSEEGSGYNEQFF | TGTGCCAGCAGTGAAGAGGGGTCGGGCTACAATGAGCAGTTCTTC | TRBJ2-1 | - | - | TRBV2
CASSRPGTSVVDTQYF | TGTGCCAGCAGCCGACCCGGGACTAGCGTGGTAGATACGCAGTATTTT | TRBJ2-3 | - | TRBD2 | TRBV7-8
CASSLDRGSQETQYF | TGTGCCAGCAGCTTGGACAGGGGCAGCCAAGAGACCCAGTACTTC | TRBJ2-5 | many | TRBD1 | TRBV7-7
CASSPQAGANVLTF | TGTGCCAGCTCACCCCAGGCTGGGGCCAACGTCCTGACTTTC | TRBJ2-6 | few | - | TRBV18
CASSNTNTEAFF | TGCGCCAGCAGCAACACGAACACTGAAGCTTTCTTT | TRBJ1-1 | - | - | TRBV5-1
CATSRANRVSETQYF | TGTGCCACCAGCAGAGCTAACAGGGTGTCGGAGACCCAGTACTTC | TRBJ2-5 | once | - | TRBV15
CASSLTAGGIGTDTQYF | TGTGCCAGCAGCCTTACGGCGGGGGGTATAGGAACAGATACGCAGTATTTT | TRBJ2-3 | - | TRBD2 | TRBV11-2
CASSTGLAGGYRTDTQYF | TGTGCCAGCAGTACGGGACTAGCGGGGGGATATAGGACAGATACGCAGTATTTT | TRBJ2-3 | - | TRBD2 | TRBV27
CASSPAGYNEQFF | TGCGCCAGCAGCCCCGCTGGGTACAATGAGCAGTTCTTC | TRBJ2-1 | - | - | TRBV4-3
CASSQERAGGELFF | TGCGCCAGCAGCCAAGAGAGGGCGGGCGGGGAGCTGTTTTTT | TRBJ2-2 | - | - | TRBV4-3
CASSPHRYQETQYF | TGTGCCAGCAGTCCCCACCGATACCAAGAGACCCAGTACTTC | TRBJ2-5 | - | - | TRBV28
CASSFRDRGNYGYTF | TGTGCCAGCAGTTTCCGGGACAGGGGGAACTATGGCTACACCTTC | TRBJ1-2 | - | TRBD1 | TRBV28
CSAREPGGRNEKLFF | TGCAGTGCTAGAGAGCCTGGGGGCCGTAATGAAAAACTGTTTTTT | TRBJ1-4 | - | - | TRBV20-1
CASSLYTGRLDEQYF | TGTGCCAGCAGTTTATATACAGGGCGGCTTGACGAGCAGTACTTC | TRBJ2-7 | - | - | TRBV12-3/TRBV12-4
CASSLVLVDEQYF | TGCGCCAGCAGCTTGGTTTTAGTGGATGAGCAGTACTTC | TRBJ2-5 | - | - | TRBV5-1
CASSAHRETGELFF | TGTGCCAGCAGCGCCCATCGGGAAACCGGGGAGCTGTTTTTT | TRBJ2-2 | - | - | TRBV9
CASSLGILYNEQFF | TGTGCCAGCAGTTTAGGGATCCTCTACAATGAGCAGTTCTTC | TRBJ2-1 | few | - | TRBV28
CSATQGIAGTYNEQFF | TGCAGTGCTACCCAGGGGATAGCGGGGACCTACAATGAGCAGTTCTTC | TRBJ2-1 | - | TRBD2 | TRBV20-1
CAISPLGQTSGANVLTF | TGTGCCATCAGTCCACTAGGACAGACCTCTGGGGCCAACGTCCTGACTTTC | TRBJ2-6 | few | - | TRBV10-3
CASRGQGGRETQYF | TGTGCCAGCAGAGGACAGGGGGGCCGGGAGACCCAGTACTTC | TRBJ2-5 | - | TRBD1 | TRBV7-2
CATRPGGPLDTQYF | TGTGCCACACGGCCGGGGGGGCCGCTGGATACGCAGTATTTT | TRBJ2-3 | - | TRBD2 | TRBV28
CASSQATGSTDTQYF | TGTGCCAGCAGCCAAGCAACGGGAAGCACAGATACGCAGTATTTT | TRBJ2-3 | - | - | TRBV14